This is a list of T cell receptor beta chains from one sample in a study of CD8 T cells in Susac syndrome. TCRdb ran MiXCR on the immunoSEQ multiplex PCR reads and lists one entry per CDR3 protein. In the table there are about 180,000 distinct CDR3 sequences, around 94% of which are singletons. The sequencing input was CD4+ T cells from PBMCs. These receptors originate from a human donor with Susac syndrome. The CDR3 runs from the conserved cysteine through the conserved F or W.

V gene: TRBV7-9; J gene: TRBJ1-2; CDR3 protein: CASRITGVTGYTF
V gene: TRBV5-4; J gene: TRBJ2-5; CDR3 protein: CASSLGGGQETQYF
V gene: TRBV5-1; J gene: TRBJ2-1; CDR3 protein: CASSSGQGLYYNEQFF
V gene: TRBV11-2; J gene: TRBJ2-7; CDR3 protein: CASSASGTRQYF
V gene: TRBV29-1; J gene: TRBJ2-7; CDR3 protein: CSVETEPYEQYF
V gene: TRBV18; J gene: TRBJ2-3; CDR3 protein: CASSLPGGDTQYF
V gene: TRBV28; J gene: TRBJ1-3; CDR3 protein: CASSLPTGNGNTIYF
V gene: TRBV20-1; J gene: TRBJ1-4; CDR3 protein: CSAAGTGSDEKLFF
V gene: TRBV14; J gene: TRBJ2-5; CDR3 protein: CASSQGGESRETQYF
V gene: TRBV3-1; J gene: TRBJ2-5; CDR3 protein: CASSPTYPGETQYF
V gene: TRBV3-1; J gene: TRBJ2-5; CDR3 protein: CASSLRLAGSQETQYF
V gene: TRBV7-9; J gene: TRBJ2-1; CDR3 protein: CASSPSSVINEQFF
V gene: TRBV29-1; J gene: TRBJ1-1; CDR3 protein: CSVEEGGPEAFF
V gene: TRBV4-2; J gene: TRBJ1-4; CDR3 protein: CASSQEIPTATNEKLFF
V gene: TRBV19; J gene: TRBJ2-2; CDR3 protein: CASSMGRDPTGELFF
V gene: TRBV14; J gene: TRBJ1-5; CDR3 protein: CASSDPRGPGGLSNQPQHF
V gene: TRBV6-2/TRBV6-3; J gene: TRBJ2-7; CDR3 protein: CASTASYEQYF
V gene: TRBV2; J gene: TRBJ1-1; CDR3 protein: CASRIHRGLGEAFF
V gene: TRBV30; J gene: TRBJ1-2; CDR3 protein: CAWTAGGLANYGYTF
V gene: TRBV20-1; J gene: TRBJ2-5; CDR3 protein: CSARNSPQETQYF
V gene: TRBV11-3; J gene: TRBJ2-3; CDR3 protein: CASSRGADTQYF
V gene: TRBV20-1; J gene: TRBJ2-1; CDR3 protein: CSALTSGSRGEQFF
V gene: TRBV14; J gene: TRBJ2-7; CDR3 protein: CASSRGLAGGTTFPEQYF
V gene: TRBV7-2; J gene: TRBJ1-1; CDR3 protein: CASSVYQVNTEAFF
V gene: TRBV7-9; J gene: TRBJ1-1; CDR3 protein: CASSLGQMNTEAFF
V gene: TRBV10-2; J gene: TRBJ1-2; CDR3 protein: CASSPGTGVGGYTF
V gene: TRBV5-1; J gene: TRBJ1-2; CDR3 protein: CASSTQGAEDGYTF